Reported below is one T cell receptor beta chain. What it binds is not known. The data originate from a study of T cells in narcolepsy. At the level of the study: Enrolled donors included narcolepsy type 1 or type 2 patients and healthy controls. Broader study findings: Healthy controls reportedly lacked the autoreactive clonotypes serially found in patients' blood. HCRT-specific and TRIB2-specific autoreactive clonotypes appeared among same-patient CSF and blood CD4+ clonotypes.

Data came from immunoSEQ multiplex PCR; TCRdb stores just in-frame clones and leaves some out. Of around 39,000 clones in the sample, about 85% were seen once. V trimming: 3 bases; J trimming: 6 bases; junction bases outside the gene matches: 5. The germline gives CDR1 LNHNV, CDR2 YYDKDF (reference sequence). The CDR3 loop spans 14 amino acids. The chain couples TRBV15 to TRBJ1-5, with 7 bases aligning to TRBD1. The specimen was CD45RA- memory CD4+ T cells from PBMCs. This TCR was sampled from a human donor with narcolepsy. The DNA of the CDR3 is TGTGCCACCAGCAGGGCAGGGGGTCGTCAGCCCCAGCATTTT. Translating it yields CATSRAGGRQPQHF.